The 24 T cell receptor beta chains reported below all come from one sample, sequenced in a study of vaccination effects on CD4 cells after COVID-19. These TCRs' antigens remain unknown. CD4+ T cells specific for antigen were expanded with viral peptide pools by the ViraFEST assay before sequencing. Once cultured for approximately ten days, the cells underwent separation to obtain CD4+ T cells. Confirmation by PCR established that the person had SARS-CoV-2 infection between March and December 2020. The data were produced by immunoSEQ multiplex PCR, yet TCRdb's version contains in-frame clones alone and is incomplete. The table records 30,000 to 45,000 clones, roughly 69% of them present only once. The sequences come from CD4+ T cells from PBMCs cultured with HCoV-NL63 spike peptides, collected before COVID-19 vaccination. These receptors originate from a human donor who had a prior SARS-CoV-2 infection.

CDR3: CASSPGGAAVTYNEQFF. In nucleotides, the CDR3 is TGTGCCAGCAGCCCGGGGGGAGCTGCAGTAACCTACAATGAGCAGTTCTTC. The chain combines TRBV11-3 with TRBJ2-1; 7 bases map to TRBD2. The germline V gene encodes CDR1 SGHNT and CDR2 YENEEA. Germline trimming cut 5 bases from V and 2 bases from J; bases unmatched to any gene: 12. This CDR3 spans 17 amino acids. Full variable domain (outside the CDR3, taken from reference TRBV11-3 and TRBJ2-1): EAGVVQSPRYKIIEKKQPVAFWCNPISGHNTLYWYLQNLGQGPELLIRYENEEAVDDSQLPKDRFSAERLKGVDSTLKIQPAELGDSAVYLCASSPGGAAVTYNEQFFGPGTRLTVL.

There are a few counts of this clone. V and J are TRBV7-9 and TRBJ2-7, with D maybe TRBD2 (5 bases). The CDR3 is 13 residues long. V lost 3 bases, J lost 3 bases, and 9 bases lay in between. CDR1 SEHNR and CDR2 FQNEAQ come from the germline V gene (reference sequence). The DNA of the CDR3 is TGTGCCAGCAGCTTTGCCGGGAACTACGAGCAGTACTTC. Its protein product is CASSFAGNYEQYF.

V and J are TRBV7-2 and TRBJ2-4; possible D gene TRBD2, 5 bases. Germline CDR1 SGHTA, CDR2 FQGNSA. CDR3 length: 14 amino acids. The V end lost 3 bases, the J end lost 5 bases, and 11 bases lay between the germline ends. The CDR3 DNA reads as TGTGCCAGCAGCTTGTTAGTCGGGGAAAACATTCAGTACTTC. This codes for CASSLLVGENIQYF.

The sample holds one count of this clone. The CDR3 sequence is CASSPRAGGKETQYF. For the CDR3, the DNA is TGTGCCAGCAGCCCTCGAGCGGGGGGCAAAGAGACCCAGTACTTC. The gene calls are TRBV5-4 and TRBJ2-5, with 9 bases lining up with TRBD2. V shed 4 bases and J 3 bases; nucleotides not matched to a gene: 7. Germline V gives CDR1 SGHNT, CDR2 YYREEE (reference sequence). CDR3 length: 15 amino acids.

The chain carries TRBV27 and TRBJ1-4; no clear D. CDR1 MNHEY and CDR2 SMNVEV come from the germline V gene (reference sequence). With 3 bases removed from V and 0 bases from J, the gap between germline ends came to 5 bases. The CDR3 runs to 14 residues. The CDR3 DNA reads TGTGCCAGCAGTTTCGGGACAACTAATGAAAAACTGTTTTTT. Its translation: CASSFGTTNEKLFF.

The chain couples TRBV6-6 to TRBJ1-2; D is ambiguous. V was clipped by 4 bases and J by 4 bases, with 13 bases between them. In germline, CDR1 is MNHNY, CDR2 SVGAGI (reference sequence). The CDR3 runs 14 residues. CDR3 coding DNA: TGTGCCAGCAGTTCCCATAATGAGCTCTATGGCTACACCTTC. It translates to CASSSHNELYGYTF.

This clone was observed a handful of times. This chain connects TRBV5-4 to TRBJ2-3, with 15 bases aligning to TRBD2. From germline, CDR1 is SGHNT and CDR2 YYREEE (reference sequence). The junction had 14 bases not matched to a gene; V was cut back by 4 bases and J by 2 bases. The CDR3 has 20 amino acids. The CDR3 bases are TGTGCCAGCAGCGAAGAGCCGGACGGGACTAGCGGGGGGAACACAGATACGCAGTATTTT. Translation: CASSEEPDGTSGGNTDTQYF.

V gene TRBV5-1 combines with J gene TRBJ2-5; D is possibly TRBD1 (5 bases). The CDR3 runs 17 residues. Trimming stripped 1 base from V and 0 bases from J, with 16 bases between. Germline lookup yields CDR1 SGHRS and CDR2 YFSETQ. CDR3 sequence reads: CASSLTTAQGYQETQYF. In nucleotides, the CDR3 is TGCGCCAGCAGCTTGACTACAGCTCAGGGTTACCAAGAGACCCAGTACTTC.

V and J are TRBV7-2 and TRBJ1-3; D possibly corresponds to TRBD1 (5 bases). V was cut by 1 base and J by 12 bases, with 16 bases left in between. Germline CDR1 reads SGHTA; CDR2 reads FQGNSA. This CDR3 has 14 amino acids. CDR3 sequence: CASSLDRQSSDIYF. The CDR3, as DNA: TGTGCCAGCAGCTTAGACAGACAGTCCTCCGACATATATTTT.

CDR3 sequence reads: CASSTGTTTGELFF. CDR3 nucleotide sequence: TGTGCCAGCAGCACCGGGACCACCACCGGGGAGCTGTTTTTT. The chain joins TRBV11-3 to TRBJ2-2, with D possibly being TRBD1 or TRBD2 (5 bases each). The V end was cut by 5 bases, the J end by 4 bases, with 11 bases between. The CDR3 is made up of 14 amino acids. Germline loops: CDR1 SGHNT, CDR2 YENEEA.

This clone was recorded once. The CDR3 spells CATMNSGANVLTF. CDR3 DNA: TGTGCCACCATGAACTCTGGGGCCAACGTCCTGACTTTC. The chain links TRBV28 to TRBJ2-6; D call uncertain. Trimming removed 10 bases at V and 0 bases at J, with 7 bases between. Per germline, CDR1 MDHEN and CDR2 SYDVKM. The CDR3 totals 13 residues.

This clone was counted between two and nine times. The chain has TRBV2 and TRBJ1-6; 7 positions match TRBD1. CDR1 SNHLY and CDR2 FYNNEI come from the germline V gene. V was clipped by 6 bases and J by 7 bases; unmatched bases: 9. CDR3 size: 15 residues. The CDR3 reads CASRQDRAGNSPLHF. CDR3 coding DNA: TGTGCCAGCAGACAAGACAGGGCGGGGAATTCACCCCTCCACTTT.

The rearrangement uses TRBV5-4 and TRBJ2-3; TRBD2 is a possible D gene (6 bases). The CDR3 contains 14 residues. Germline CDR1 reads SGHNT; CDR2 reads YYREEE (reference sequence). V shed 4 bases and J shed 6 bases, with 15 bases lying between them. CDR3 bases: TGTGCCAGCAGCCCGGGACTCCTAGACGATACGCAGTATTTT. This codes for CASSPGLLDDTQYF.

CDR3 in amino acids: CASSQSLAGVGYNEQFF. The DNA of the CDR3 is TGTGCCAGCAGCCAAAGTCTAGCGGGAGTTGGATACAATGAGCAGTTCTTC. This sequence joins TRBV3-1 (or the pseudogene TRBV3-2) and TRBJ2-1; 10 bases fit TRBD2. This CDR3 region has 17 residues. Looked up from germline, CDR1 is LGHDT and CDR2 is YNNKEL (reference sequence). Trimming cost V 2 bases and J 4 bases; bases outside gene matches: 8.

A word on this clone: This same CDR3 is encoded by further DNA sequences in the sample. The V call is TRBV7-2, the J call TRBJ1-1, with unresolved D. Germline CDR1 SGHTA, CDR2 FQGNSA. V was shortened by 3 bases and J by 1 base, with 6 bases between the two germline ends. The CDR3 has 13 residues. CDR3 protein: CASSFLRNTEAFF. In DNA, the CDR3 is TGTGCCAGCAGCTTTCTCAGGAACACTGAAGCTTTCTTT. Based on the CDR3 plus reference TRBV7-2 and TRBJ1-1, the full variable domain is GAGVSQSPSNKVTEKGKDVELRCDPISGHTALYWYRQSLGQGLEFLIYFQGNSAPDKSGLPSDRFSAERTGGSVSTLTIQRTQQEDSAVYLCASSFLRNTEAFFGQGTRLTVV.

CDR3 sequence (DNA): TGTGCCAGCAGCCTGAGACAGGGTAATTCACCCCTCCACTTT. It encodes CASSLRQGNSPLHF. V is TRBV7-8 and J is TRBJ1-6; TRBD1 matches at 7 bases. Germline V lookup: CDR1 SGHVS, CDR2 FQNEAQ. The trim removed 5 bases at V and 6 bases at J, leaving 4 bases unmatched. The CDR3 sequence is 14 residues long.

The rearrangement joins TRBV5-6 to TRBJ2-3; TRBD2 matches 11 bases. Germline loops: CDR1 SGHDT, CDR2 YYEEEE. With V trimmed by 4 bases and J by 5 bases, 9 bases remained unmatched. The CDR3 is made up of 16 amino acids. The CDR3 coding sequence is TGTGCCAGCAGCGTAATAGCGGGAGGGCCAGGAGATACGCAGTATTTT. It is translated as CASSVIAGGPGDTQYF. The whole variable domain, remainder taken from reference TRBV5-6 and TRBJ2-3, is DAGVTQSPTHLIKTRGQQVTLRCSPKSGHDTVSWYQQALGQGPQFIFQYYEEEERQRGNFPDRFSGHQFPNYSSELNVNALLLGDSALYLCASSVIAGGPGDTQYFGPGTRLTVL.

This clone has a handful of counts. The chain has TRBV7-8 and TRBJ1-2; TRBD1 matches at 7 bases. Losses at the gene ends were 5 bases for V and 3 bases for J; bases not matched to a gene: 3. The CDR3 loop spans 13 amino acids. Looked up from germline, CDR1 is SGHVS and CDR2 is FQNEAQ. CDR3 region: CASSVQGDYGYTF. In DNA, the CDR3 is TGTGCCAGCAGCGTTCAGGGGGACTATGGCTACACCTTC.

The chain recombines TRBV25-1 with TRBJ2-3; 13 bases are shared with TRBD2. Germline-derived CDR1 and CDR2 are MGHDK and SYGVNS. This CDR3 is 16 amino acids long. The V segment lost 8 bases and the J segment 10 bases; nucleotides outside the gene matches: 15. The CDR3 protein is CASRGLAGRLPLAQYF. Here the CDR3 DNA reads TGTGCCAGCCGGGGACTAGCGGGGCGCCTCCCTTTGGCGCAGTATTTT. Full variable domain (outside the CDR3, taken from reference TRBV25-1 and TRBJ2-3): EADIYQTPRYLVIGTGKKITLECSQTMGHDKMYWYQQDPGMELHLIHYSYGVNSTEKGDLSSESTVSRIRTEHFPLTLESARPSHTSQYLCASRGLAGRLPLAQYFGPGTRLTVL.

The rearrangement links TRBV12-3 or TRBV12-4 to TRBJ2-1, with no clear D. The CDR3 extends over 11 amino acids. With 9 bases removed from V and 4 bases from J, the gap between germline ends came to 7 bases. The CDR3 DNA reads as TGTGCCAGTTCACAGTACAATGAGCAGTTCTTC. Its translation: CASSQYNEQFF.

This clone has only a few counts. This chain uses TRBV6-1 with TRBJ2-3; 8 bases align to TRBD2. The germline V gene has CDR1 MNHNS and CDR2 SASEGT. The CDR3 sequence is 14 residues long. Trimming took 2 bases from V and 4 from J; bases not matched to a gene: 2. The CDR3 is CASSESGGADTQYF. The DNA for the CDR3 is TGTGCCAGCAGTGAATCGGGGGGGGCAGATACGCAGTATTTT.

V is TRBV6-5 and J is TRBJ2-7; no reliable D call. The CDR3 is 12 residues long. CDR1 is MNHEY and CDR2 is SVGAGI in the germline V gene. V lost 5 bases and J 3 bases, leaving 8 bases between the germline ends. CDR3 region: CASSPSLYEQYF. For the CDR3, the DNA is TGTGCCAGCAGTCCTAGTCTCTACGAGCAGTACTTC.

This clone was seen a single time. CDR3 coding DNA: TGCGCCAGCAGCACCGGGACAGGGGATAATTCACCCCTCCACTTT. Translation gives CASSTGTGDNSPLHF. The chain combines TRBV5-1 with TRBJ1-6; 10 positions match TRBD1. The CDR3 is 15 residues long. The ends lost 4 bases at V and 5 bases at J; junction bases unmatched: 3. CDR1 is SGHRS, CDR2 YFSETQ, per germline.

The chain carries TRBV6-5 and TRBJ2-1; the D call may be TRBD1 or TRBD2 (6 bases each). CDR1 is MNHEY and CDR2 is SVGAGI in the germline V gene. The CDR3 consists of 14 residues. V was pared by 5 bases and J by 5 bases, with 13 bases between. The CDR3 spells CASSRWGAHNEQFF. CDR3 nucleotides: TGTGCCAGCAGTCGCTGGGGGGCCCACAATGAGCAGTTCTTC.